This T cell receptor (beta chain) is drawn from a study of T cells in Graves' hyperthyroidism and ophthalmopathy. Study-wide background: Upon initial diagnosis and before any treatment, peripheral blood was collected. General study points: Blood samples included most of the expanded thyroid clonotypes exceeding 0.001.

The TCR beta CDR3 regions underwent amplification using RNA transcripts as the source. HTBI primers were the set used in a first-round RT-PCR of the TCR CDR3. TCRdb reanalysed the multiplex PCR reads using MiXCR and keeps one entry per CDR3 protein. The sample records 700,000 or so distinct CDR3 sequences, approximately 16% being singletons. The source of the PBMCs was less than 12 ml of fresh peripheral blood. The V segment lost 2 bases and the J segment 0 bases; nucleotides outside the gene matches: 10. Germline values: CDR1 DFQATT, CDR2 SNEGSKA (reference sequence). The CDR3 contains 17 residues. A few counts support this clonotype. Its matching antigen is unknown.

The rearrangement uses TRBV20-1 and TRBJ2-7; 10 positions match TRBD1. Material for sequencing was blood. The TCR sequence derives from a young man with Graves' hyperthyroidism. CDR3 sequence (DNA): TGCAGTGCTAGACCTGTACCGGGACAGGGGCGCTCCTACGAGCAGTACTTC. Its protein product is CSARPVPGQGRSYEQYF.